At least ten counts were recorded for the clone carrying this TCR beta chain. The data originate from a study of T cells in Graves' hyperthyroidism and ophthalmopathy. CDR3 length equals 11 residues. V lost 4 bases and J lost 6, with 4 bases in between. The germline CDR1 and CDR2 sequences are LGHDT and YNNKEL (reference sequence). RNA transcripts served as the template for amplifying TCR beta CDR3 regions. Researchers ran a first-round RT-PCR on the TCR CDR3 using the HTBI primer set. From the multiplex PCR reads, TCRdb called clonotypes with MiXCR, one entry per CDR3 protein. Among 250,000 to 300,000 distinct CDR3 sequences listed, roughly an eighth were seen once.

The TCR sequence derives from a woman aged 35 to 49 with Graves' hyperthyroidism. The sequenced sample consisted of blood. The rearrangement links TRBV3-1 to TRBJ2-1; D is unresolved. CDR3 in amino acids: CASSRFNEQFF. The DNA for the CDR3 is TGTGCCAGCAGCCGTTTCAATGAGCAGTTCTTC.